The 4 T cell receptor beta chains below were found in one sample sequenced in a study of cytomegalovirus exposure and HLA in healthy donors. Primers: 60 Vbeta forward and 13 Jbeta reverse. Assay used: immunoSEQ multiplex PCR; TCRdb lists only in-frame clones, some missing. The sample shows 30,000 to 40,000 clones, around nine tenths of them seen only once. The material sequenced was PBMCs. The source of these receptors is a woman aged 18 to 35 in good health and CMV-seronegative.

This rearrangement joins TRBV9 to TRBJ2-7; 14 bases agree with TRBD2. V shed 0 bases and J 3 bases; nucleotides not matched to a gene: 11. CDR3 length equals 19 residues. Germline V lookup: CDR1 SGDLS, CDR2 YYNGEE. The chain's CDR3 is CASSVGFKTSGRAGYEQYF. The CDR3 DNA reads as TGTGCCAGCAGCGTAGGATTCAAGACTAGCGGGAGGGCAGGCTACGAGCAGTACTTC.

This chain connects TRBV7-9 to TRBJ2-7; a possible D gene is TRBD2 (5 bases). V gave up 5 bases and J gave up 2 bases, with 10 bases separating them. This CDR3 has 13 residues. Germline CDR1 SEHNR, CDR2 FQNEAQ (reference sequence). The CDR3 region is CASSPPGTYEQYF. CDR3 DNA sequence: TGTGCCAGCAGCCCCCCCGGGACCTACGAGCAGTACTTC.

The V call is TRBV9, the J call TRBJ2-7; tentative D call: TRBD2 (6 bases). The V and J ends lost 1 base and 6 bases respectively, with 17 bases between them. The CDR3 spans 15 residues. Germline V lookup: CDR1 SGDLS, CDR2 YYNGEE. DNA for the CDR3: TGTGCCAGCAGCGTATCTCCAGCAGCGGGTTTCGAGCAGTACTTC. Amino acid sequence: CASSVSPAAGFEQYF.

This chain uses TRBV11-2 with TRBJ2-3; 13 bases line up with TRBD2. V was clipped by 5 bases and J by 2 bases; unmatched bases: 4. Germline CDR1 SGHAT, CDR2 FQNNGV. The CDR3 length is 16 residues. The DNA of the CDR3 is TGTGCCAGCAGCCGACTAGCGGGGGGAGTCACAGATACGCAGTATTTT. Its translation is CASSRLAGGVTDTQYF.